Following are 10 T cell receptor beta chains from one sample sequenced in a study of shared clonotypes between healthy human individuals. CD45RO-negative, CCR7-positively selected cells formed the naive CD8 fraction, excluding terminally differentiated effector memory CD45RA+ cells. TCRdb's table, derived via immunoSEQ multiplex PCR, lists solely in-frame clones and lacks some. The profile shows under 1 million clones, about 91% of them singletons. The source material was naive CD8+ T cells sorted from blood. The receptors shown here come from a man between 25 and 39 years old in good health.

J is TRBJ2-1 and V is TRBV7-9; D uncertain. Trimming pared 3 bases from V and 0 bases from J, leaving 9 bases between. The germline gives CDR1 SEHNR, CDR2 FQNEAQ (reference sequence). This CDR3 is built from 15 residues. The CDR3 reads CASSFFMGSYNEQFF. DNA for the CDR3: TGTGCCAGCAGCTTTTTCATGGGCTCCTACAATGAGCAGTTCTTC.

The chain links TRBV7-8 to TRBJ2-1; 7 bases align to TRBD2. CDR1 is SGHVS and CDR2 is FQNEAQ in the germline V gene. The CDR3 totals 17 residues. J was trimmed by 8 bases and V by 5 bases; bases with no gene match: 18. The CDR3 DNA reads TGTGCCAGCAGCCCAATGTGGGGAGGGACTCCACTGGATGAGCAGTTCTTC. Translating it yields CASSPMWGGTPLDEQFF.

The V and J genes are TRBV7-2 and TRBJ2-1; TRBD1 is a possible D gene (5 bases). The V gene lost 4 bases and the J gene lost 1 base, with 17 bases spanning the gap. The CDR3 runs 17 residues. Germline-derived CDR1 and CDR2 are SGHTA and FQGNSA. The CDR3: CASSSTDSRLSYNEQFF. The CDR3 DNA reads TGTGCCAGCAGCTCGACAGATTCTAGGTTGTCCTACAATGAGCAGTTCTTC.

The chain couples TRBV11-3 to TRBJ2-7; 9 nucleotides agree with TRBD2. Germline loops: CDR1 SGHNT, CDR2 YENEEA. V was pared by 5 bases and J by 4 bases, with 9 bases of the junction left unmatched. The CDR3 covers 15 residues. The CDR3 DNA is TGTGCCAGCAGCACCTTAGCGGGAGTTGGGTACGAGCAGTACTTC. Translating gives CASSTLAGVGYEQYF.

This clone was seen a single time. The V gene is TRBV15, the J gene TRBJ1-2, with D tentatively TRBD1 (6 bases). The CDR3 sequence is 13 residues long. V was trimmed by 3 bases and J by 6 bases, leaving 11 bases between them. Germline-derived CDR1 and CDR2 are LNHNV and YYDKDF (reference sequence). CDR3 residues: CATSSDRMHGYTF. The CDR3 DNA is TGTGCCACCAGCAGTGACAGGATGCATGGCTACACCTTC.

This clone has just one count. The CDR3 region is CASSFGTHYEQYF. DNA of the CDR3: TGTGCCAGCAGCTTTGGGACTCACTACGAGCAGTACTTC. This chain links TRBV11-2 with TRBJ2-7, with D tentatively TRBD2 (6 bases). Germline CDR1 SGHAT, CDR2 FQNNGV. CDR3 size: 13 residues. Deletions cut 3 bases from V and 3 bases from J, with 9 bases between.

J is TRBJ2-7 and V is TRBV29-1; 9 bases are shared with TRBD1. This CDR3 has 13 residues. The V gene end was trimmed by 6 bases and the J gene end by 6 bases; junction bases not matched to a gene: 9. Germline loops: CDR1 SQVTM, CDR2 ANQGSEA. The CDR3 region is CSVTGTGQTEQYF. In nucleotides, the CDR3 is TGCAGCGTGACCGGGACAGGGCAAACCGAGCAGTACTTC.

The CDR3 protein is CASSLVLGASVQFF. The CDR3 DNA sequence: TGTGCCAGCAGCTTAGTACTGGGGGCTAGCGTTCAGTTCTTC. The genes are TRBV7-9 and TRBJ2-1; D possibly uses TRBD1 or TRBD2 (6 bases each). The CDR3 sequence is 14 residues long. V was trimmed by 1 base and J by 13 bases, leaving 17 bases between them. In germline, CDR1 is SEHNR, CDR2 FQNEAQ (reference sequence).

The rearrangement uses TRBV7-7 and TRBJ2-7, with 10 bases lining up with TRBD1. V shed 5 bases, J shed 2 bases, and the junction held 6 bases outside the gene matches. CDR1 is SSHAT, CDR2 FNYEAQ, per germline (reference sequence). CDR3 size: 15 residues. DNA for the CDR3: TGTGCCAGCAGCCAGGGGACAGGGGTTACCTACGAGCAGTACTTC. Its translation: CASSQGTGVTYEQYF.

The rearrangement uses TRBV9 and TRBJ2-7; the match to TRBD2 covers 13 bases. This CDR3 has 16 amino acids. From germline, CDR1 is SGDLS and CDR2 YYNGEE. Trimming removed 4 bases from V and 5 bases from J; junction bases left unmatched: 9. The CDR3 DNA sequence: TGTGCCAGCAGCTTCCGGACTAGCGGGAGATCCCACGAGCAGTACTTC. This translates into CASSFRTSGRSHEQYF. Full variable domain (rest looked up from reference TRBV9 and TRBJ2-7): DSGVTQTPKHLITATGQRVTLRCSPRSGDLSVYWYQQSLDQGLQFLIQYYNGEERAKGNILERFSAQQFPDLHSELNLSSLELGDSALYFCASSFRTSGRSHEQYFGPGTRLTVT.